A selection of T cell receptor beta chains follows, all from one sample in a study of blood T cell repertoires in COVID-19. Here immunoSEQ multiplex PCR was the method, and the copy in TCRdb shows in-frame clones only, minus some. This sample has about 59,000 clones, with around 80% found just once. The sample consisted of peripheral blood. These receptors all come from a human donor in a cohort sampled during active COVID-19. CDR3s include the opening cysteine and the closing phenylalanine or tryptophan. Each record gives: V gene, J gene, clone size, D gene, CDR3 DNA, CDR3 protein. D genes are given only for firm matches. A clone size is listed for some rows: how often the clone was seen (once, few, many), or a class if it is expanded.

>TRBV11-3|TRBJ2-1|.|TRBD2
TGTGCCAGCAGCAAGAGACTAGCGGGAGACAATGAGCAGTTCTTC
CASSKRLAGDNEQFF
>TRBV7-2|TRBJ2-5|.|TRBD1
TGTGCCAGCAGCATCCACAGGGGGGTACAAGAGACCCAGTACTTC
CASSIHRGVQETQYF
>TRBV28|TRBJ1-2|.|.
TGTGCCAGCAGTCTCGGGACAAACTATGGCTACACCTTC
CASSLGTNYGYTF
>TRBV9|TRBJ1-6|.|TRBD1
TGTGCCAGCAGCGCACAGGGGGATAATTCACCCCTCCACTTT
CASSAQGDNSPLHF
>TRBV5-1|TRBJ2-5|.|TRBD2
TGCGCCAGCAGCTTGGTCGGTAGCGGGAGGAGAGAGACCCAGTACTTC
CASSLVGSGRRETQYF
>TRBV7-2|TRBJ2-5|.|TRBD2
TGTGCCAGCAGGAAACTAGCGGAAGAGACCCAGTACTTC
CASRKLAEETQYF
>TRBV19|TRBJ2-7|.|.
TGTGCCAGTAGTATGGACTTATTCTACGAGCAGTACTTC
CASSMDLFYEQYF
>TRBV12-3/TRBV12-4|TRBJ1-5|.|.
TGTGCCAGCAGTTTAAACTCTCAGCCCCAGCATTTT
CASSLNSQPQHF
>TRBV10-3|TRBJ1-5|few|TRBD1
TGTGCCATCAAGAACGCCGGGACAGGGGATCAGCCCCAGCATTTT
CAIKNAGTGDQPQHF
>TRBV21-1|TRBJ1-1|.|.
TGTGCCAGCAGCAAATCTGGGACGGGACAGGGGGCCCCTGGGAACACTGAAGCTTTCTTT
CASSKSGTGQGAPGNTEAFF
>TRBV28|TRBJ1-1|.|TRBD1
TGTGCCAGCAGTTTATGGCCGACAGGGGCGAACACTGAAGCTTTCTTT
CASSLWPTGANTEAFF
>TRBV7-9|TRBJ2-5|.|TRBD2
TGTGCCAGCAGCTTATGGGTCGGCCGGGACTATCGGATTGAGACCCAGTACTTC
CASSLWVGRDYRIETQYF
>TRBV5-1|TRBJ2-2|once|TRBD2
TGCGCCAGCAGCTTGGGTCGAGCGGGAGGAGGAACCCGGGAGCTGTTTTTT
CASSLGRAGGGTRELFF
>TRBV11-3|TRBJ2-1|few|TRBD2
TGTGCCAGCAGCCCGGGACTAGCGGGAGGGGGCGAGCAGTTCTTC
CASSPGLAGGGEQFF
>TRBV29-1|TRBJ2-7|.|.
TGCAGCGTCACCGGGACAACGACCTACGAGCAGTACTTC
CSVTGTTTYEQYF
>TRBV7-9|TRBJ2-1|.|.
TGTGCCAGCAGCTCCGTCACGGGTCACAATGAGCAGTTCTTC
CASSSVTGHNEQFF
>TRBV2|TRBJ2-7|.|TRBD1
TGTGCCAGCAGCCGACAGGGCGGCGAGCAGTACTTC
CASSRQGGEQYF
>TRBV11-2|TRBJ2-5|.|TRBD2
TGTGCCAGCAACAAAGCGGGAGGGGTGGGGACCCAGTACTTC
CASNKAGGVGTQYF
>TRBV12-3/TRBV12-4|TRBJ2-3|few|.
TGTGCCAGCAGTGTCACGGTTCAAGATACGCAGTATTTT
CASSVTVQDTQYF
>TRBV19|TRBJ1-1|.|TRBD1
TGTGCCAGTAGTATAGCTGGGGTCAGGGGGGATCGGCCTGAAGCTTTCTTT
CASSIAGVRGDRPEAFF